This note documents a single TCR beta chain sequence. Baseline was the first blood sampling point, followed by cycle 4 day 1 and cycle 7 day 1. V lost 6 bases and J lost 1, with 10 bases in between. The CDR3 runs to 13 residues. Germline V lookup: CDR1 GTSNPN, CDR2 SVGIG (reference sequence). Assay used: immunoSEQ multiplex PCR; TCRdb lists only in-frame clones, some missing. The sample carries some 86,000 clones, approximately 85% recorded once. The data were taken from a study of OX40 agonist ivuxolimab in advanced cancers. Study information: Patients with hepatocellular carcinoma, melanoma, renal cell or head and neck cancer made up the dose-escalation patients. Three patients, one with hepatocellular carcinoma and two with cutaneous melanoma, responded partially.

This receptor was obtained from an adult with an advanced solid tumor such as melanoma, head and neck, liver or kidney cancer. The rearrangement links TRBV30 to TRBJ1-3; no definite D call. This specimen was CD4+ or CD8+ T cells sorted from blood, taken in a trial of the OX40 agonist ivuxolimab. The CDR3 bases are TGTGCCTGTCCAGGATTTTCTGGAAACACCATATATTTT. Translating it yields CACPGFSGNTIYF.